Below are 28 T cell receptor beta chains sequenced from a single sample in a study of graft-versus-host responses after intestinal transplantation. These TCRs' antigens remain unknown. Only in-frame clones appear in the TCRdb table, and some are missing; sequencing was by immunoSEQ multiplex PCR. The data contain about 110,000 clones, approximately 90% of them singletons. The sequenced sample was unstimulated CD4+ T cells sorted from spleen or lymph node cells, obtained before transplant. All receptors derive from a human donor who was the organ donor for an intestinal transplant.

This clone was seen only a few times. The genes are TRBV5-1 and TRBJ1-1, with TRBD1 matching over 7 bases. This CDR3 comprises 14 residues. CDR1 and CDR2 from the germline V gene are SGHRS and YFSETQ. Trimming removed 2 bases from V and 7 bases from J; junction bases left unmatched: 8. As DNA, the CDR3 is TGCGCCAGCAGCTTTACCGGGACAGCTTATGAAGCTTTCTTT. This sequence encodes CASSFTGTAYEAFF.

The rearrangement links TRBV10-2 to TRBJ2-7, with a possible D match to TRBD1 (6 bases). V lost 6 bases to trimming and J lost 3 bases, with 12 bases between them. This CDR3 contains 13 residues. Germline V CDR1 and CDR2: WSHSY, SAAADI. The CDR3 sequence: CASRETGYYEQYF. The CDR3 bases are TGCGCCAGCAGAGAGACAGGTTACTACGAGCAGTACTTC.

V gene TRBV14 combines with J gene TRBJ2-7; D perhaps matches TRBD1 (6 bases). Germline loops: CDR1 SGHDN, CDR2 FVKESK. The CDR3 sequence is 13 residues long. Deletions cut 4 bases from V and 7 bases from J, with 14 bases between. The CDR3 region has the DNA TGTGCCAGCAGCCGAGTACAGGGATCTGAGCAGTACTTC. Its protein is CASSRVQGSEQYF.

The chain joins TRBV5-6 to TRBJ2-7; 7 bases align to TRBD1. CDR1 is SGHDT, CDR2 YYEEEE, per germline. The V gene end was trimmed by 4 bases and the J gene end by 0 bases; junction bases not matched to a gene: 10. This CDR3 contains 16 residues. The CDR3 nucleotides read TGTGCCAGCAGCATCCTGACAGGGTTCAACTCCTACGAGCAGTACTTC. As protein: CASSILTGFNSYEQYF.

This chain's CDR3 is CASSEIVTDYQPQHF. In nucleotides, the CDR3 is TGTGCCAGCAGTGAAATTGTCACAGACTATCAGCCCCAGCATTTT. V and J are TRBV6-1 and TRBJ1-5; no clear D gene. CDR3 length equals 15 residues. V gave up 2 bases and J gave up 5 bases, with 13 bases separating them. Germline V gives CDR1 MNHNS, CDR2 SASEGT.

The CDR3 nucleotides read TGTGCCAGCAGTGGCGAGCGGGGGGGCCCGGCCAAAAACATTCAGTACTTC. This sequence encodes CASSGERGGPAKNIQYF. The chain uses TRBV5-4 and TRBJ2-4; the match to TRBD2 covers 10 bases. Germline CDR1 and CDR2: SGHNT and YYREEE (reference sequence). V dropped 5 bases and J dropped 1; count of bases not matched to a gene: 9. The CDR3 has 17 amino acids.

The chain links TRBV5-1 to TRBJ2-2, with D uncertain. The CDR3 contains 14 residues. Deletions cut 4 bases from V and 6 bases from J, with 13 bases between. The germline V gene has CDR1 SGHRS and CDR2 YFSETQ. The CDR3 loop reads CASSRSGLSGELFF. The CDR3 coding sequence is TGCGCCAGCAGCCGCTCCGGATTGTCCGGGGAGCTGTTTTTT.

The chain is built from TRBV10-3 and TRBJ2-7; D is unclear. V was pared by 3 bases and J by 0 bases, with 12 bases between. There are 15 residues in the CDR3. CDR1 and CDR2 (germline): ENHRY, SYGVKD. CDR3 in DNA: TGTGCCATCAGTGAAACCGACACCTCCTCCTACGAGCAGTACTTC. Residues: CAISETDTSSYEQYF.

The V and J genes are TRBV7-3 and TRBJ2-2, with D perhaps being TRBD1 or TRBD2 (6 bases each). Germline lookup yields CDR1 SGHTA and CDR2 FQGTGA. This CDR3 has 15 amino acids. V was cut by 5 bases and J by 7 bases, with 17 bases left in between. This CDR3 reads CASSPNRGRLGELFF. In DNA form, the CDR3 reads TGTGCCAGCAGCCCAAACCGGGGGCGCCTCGGGGAGCTGTTTTTT.

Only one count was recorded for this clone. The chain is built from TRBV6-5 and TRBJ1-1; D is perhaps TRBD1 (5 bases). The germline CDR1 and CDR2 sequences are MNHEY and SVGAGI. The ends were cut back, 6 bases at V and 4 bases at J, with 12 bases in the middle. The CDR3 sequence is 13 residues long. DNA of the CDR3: TGTGCCAGCAGCTTCAGGGAGGGCACTGAAGCTTTCTTT. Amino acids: CASSFREGTEAFF.

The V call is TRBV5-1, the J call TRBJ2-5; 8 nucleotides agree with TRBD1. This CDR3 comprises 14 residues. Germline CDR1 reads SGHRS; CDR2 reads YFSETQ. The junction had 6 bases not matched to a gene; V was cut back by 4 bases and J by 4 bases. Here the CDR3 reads CASSGQGAGETQYF. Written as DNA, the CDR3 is TGCGCCAGCAGCGGCCAGGGGGCGGGAGAGACCCAGTACTTC.

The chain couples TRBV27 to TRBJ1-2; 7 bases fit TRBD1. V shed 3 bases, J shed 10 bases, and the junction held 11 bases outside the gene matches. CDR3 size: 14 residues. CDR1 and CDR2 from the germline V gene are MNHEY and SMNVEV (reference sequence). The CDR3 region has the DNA TGTGCCAGCAGTTTTACCCGGGACAGAAGCTTCTACACCTTC. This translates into CASSFTRDRSFYTF.

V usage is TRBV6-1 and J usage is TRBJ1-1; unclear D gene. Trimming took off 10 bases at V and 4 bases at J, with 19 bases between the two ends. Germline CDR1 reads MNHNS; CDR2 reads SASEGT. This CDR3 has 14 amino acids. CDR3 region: CATARALGSTEAFF. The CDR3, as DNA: TGTGCCACCGCGCGGGCCCTCGGCAGCACTGAAGCTTTCTTT.

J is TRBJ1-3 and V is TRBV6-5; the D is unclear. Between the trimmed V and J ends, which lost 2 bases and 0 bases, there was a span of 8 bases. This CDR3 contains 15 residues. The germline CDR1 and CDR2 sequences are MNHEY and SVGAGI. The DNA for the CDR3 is TGTGCCAGCAGTTACACGGGGAACTCTGGAAACACCATATATTTT. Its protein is CASSYTGNSGNTIYF.

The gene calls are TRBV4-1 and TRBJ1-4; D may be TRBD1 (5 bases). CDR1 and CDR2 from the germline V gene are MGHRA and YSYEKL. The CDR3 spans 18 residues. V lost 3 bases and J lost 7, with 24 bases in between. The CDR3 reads CASSHQTGGGAQREKLFF. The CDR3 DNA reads TGCGCCAGCAGCCACCAAACCGGTGGAGGGGCACAGCGTGAAAAACTGTTTTTT.

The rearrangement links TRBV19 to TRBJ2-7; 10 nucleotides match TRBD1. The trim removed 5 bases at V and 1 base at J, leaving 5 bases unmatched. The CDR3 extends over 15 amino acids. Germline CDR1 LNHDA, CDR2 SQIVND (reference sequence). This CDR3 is CASSFWTGGSYEQYF. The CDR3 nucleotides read TGTGCCAGTAGTTTTTGGACAGGGGGATCCTACGAGCAGTACTTC.

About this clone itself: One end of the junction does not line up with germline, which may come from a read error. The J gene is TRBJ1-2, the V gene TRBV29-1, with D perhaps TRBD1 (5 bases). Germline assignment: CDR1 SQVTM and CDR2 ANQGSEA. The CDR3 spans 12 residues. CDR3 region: CSAGRVNDGYTF. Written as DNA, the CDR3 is TGCAGCGCCGGCAGGGTTAACGATGGCTACACCTTC. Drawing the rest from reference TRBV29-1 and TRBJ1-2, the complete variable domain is SAVISQKPSRDICQRGTSLTIQCQVDSQVTMMFWYRQQPGQSLTLIATANQGSEATYESGFVIDKFPISRPNLTFSTLTVSNMSPEDSSIYLCSAGRVNDGYTFGSGTRLTVV.

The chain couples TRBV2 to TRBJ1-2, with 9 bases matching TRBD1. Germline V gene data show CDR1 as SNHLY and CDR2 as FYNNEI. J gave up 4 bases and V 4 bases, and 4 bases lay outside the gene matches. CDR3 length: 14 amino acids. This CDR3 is CASSATGGGYGYTF. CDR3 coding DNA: TGTGCCAGCAGTGCCACAGGGGGCGGCTATGGCTACACCTTC.

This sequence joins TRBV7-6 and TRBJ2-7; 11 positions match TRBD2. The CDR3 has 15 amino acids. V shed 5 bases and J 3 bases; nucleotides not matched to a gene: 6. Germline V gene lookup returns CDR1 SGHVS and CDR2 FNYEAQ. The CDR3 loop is CASSGTSGSVYEQYF. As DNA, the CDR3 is TGTGCCAGCAGCGGAACTAGCGGGAGTGTCTACGAGCAGTACTTC. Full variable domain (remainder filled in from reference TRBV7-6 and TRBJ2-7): GAGVSQSPRYKVTKRGQDVALRCDPISGHVSLYWYRQALGQGPEFLTYFNYEAQQDKSGLPNDRFSAERPEGSISTLTIQRTEQRDSAMYRCASSGTSGSVYEQYFGPGTRLTVT.

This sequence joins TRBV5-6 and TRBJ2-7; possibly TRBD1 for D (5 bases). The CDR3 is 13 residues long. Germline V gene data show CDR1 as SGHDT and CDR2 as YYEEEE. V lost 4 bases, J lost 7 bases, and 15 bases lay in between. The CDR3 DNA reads TGTGCCAGCAGCCCAGGGATAAAGTCTGAGCAGTACTTC. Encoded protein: CASSPGIKSEQYF.

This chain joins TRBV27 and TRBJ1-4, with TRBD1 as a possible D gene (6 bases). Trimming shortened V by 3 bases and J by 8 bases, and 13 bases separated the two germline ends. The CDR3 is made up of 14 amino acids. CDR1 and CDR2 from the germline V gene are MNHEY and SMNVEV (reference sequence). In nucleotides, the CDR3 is TGTGCCAGCAGTTTTAGGCAGGGGAGGGAAAAACTGTTTTTT. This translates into CASSFRQGREKLFF.

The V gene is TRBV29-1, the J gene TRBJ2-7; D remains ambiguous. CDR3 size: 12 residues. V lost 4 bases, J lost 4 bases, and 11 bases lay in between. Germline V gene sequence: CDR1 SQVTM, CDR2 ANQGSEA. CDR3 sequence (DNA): TGCAGCGTTGGTAATGCGCATTACGAGCAGTACTTC. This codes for CSVGNAHYEQYF.

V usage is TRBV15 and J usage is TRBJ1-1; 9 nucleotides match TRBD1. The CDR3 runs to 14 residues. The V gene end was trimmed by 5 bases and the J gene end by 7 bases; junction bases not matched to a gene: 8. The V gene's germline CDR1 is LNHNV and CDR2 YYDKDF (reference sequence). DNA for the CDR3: TGTGCCACCAGCCGGGGACAGGGTGGAGGTGAAGCTTTCTTT. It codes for CATSRGQGGGEAFF.

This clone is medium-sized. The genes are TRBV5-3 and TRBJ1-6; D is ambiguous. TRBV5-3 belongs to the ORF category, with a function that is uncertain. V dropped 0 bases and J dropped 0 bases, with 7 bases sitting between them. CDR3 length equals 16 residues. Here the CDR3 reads CARSLVRSSYNSPLHF. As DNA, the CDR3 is TGTGCCAGAAGCTTGGTTAGGAGCTCCTATAATTCACCCCTCCACTTT.

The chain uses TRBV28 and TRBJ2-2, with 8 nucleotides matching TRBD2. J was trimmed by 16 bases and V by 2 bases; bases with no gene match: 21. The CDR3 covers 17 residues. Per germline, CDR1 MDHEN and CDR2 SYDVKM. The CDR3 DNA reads TGTGCCAGCAGTTTAAGTGGTCGCGCGGGGGGCACCGTGATTGCGTTTTTT. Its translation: CASSLSGRAGGTVIAFF.

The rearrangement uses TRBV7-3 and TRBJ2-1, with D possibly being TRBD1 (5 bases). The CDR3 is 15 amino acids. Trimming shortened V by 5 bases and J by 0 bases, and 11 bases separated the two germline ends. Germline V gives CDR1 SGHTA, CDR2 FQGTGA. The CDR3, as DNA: TGTGCCAGCAGCCTACAGGTCAGCTCCTACAATGAGCAGTTCTTC. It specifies CASSLQVSSYNEQFF.

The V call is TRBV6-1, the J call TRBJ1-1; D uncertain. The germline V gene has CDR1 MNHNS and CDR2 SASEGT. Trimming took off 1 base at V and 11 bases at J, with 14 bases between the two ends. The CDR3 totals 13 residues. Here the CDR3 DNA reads TGTGCCAGCAGTGAAGATGGGTTAGTAGTGGCTTTCTTT. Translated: CASSEDGLVVAFF.

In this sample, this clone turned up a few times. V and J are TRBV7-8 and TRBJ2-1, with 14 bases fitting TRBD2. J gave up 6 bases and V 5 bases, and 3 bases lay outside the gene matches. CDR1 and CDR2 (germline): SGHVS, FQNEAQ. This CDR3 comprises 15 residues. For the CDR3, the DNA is TGTGCCAGCAGCCGGACTAGCGGGAGGTCCAATGAGCAGTTCTTC. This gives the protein CASSRTSGRSNEQFF. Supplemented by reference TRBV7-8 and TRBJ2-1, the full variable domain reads GAGVSQSPRYKVAKRGQDVALRCDPISGHVSLFWYQQALGQGPEFLTYFQNEAQLDKSGLPSDRFFAERPEGSVSTLKIQRTQQEDSAVYLCASSRTSGRSNEQFFGPGTRLTVL.